This section outlines one T cell receptor (beta chain) sequence together with its context. Its target is unknown. The CDR3 totals 15 residues. J was trimmed by 4 bases and V by 8 bases; bases with no gene match: 11. CDR1 LGHNA and CDR2 YNFKEQ come from the germline V gene. TCRdb re-derived calls from the RACE reads in MiXCR, one entry per CDR3 protein. The table has around 300,000 distinct CDR3 sequences, around 6.9% seen once. The sample belongs to a study of human T cells and chemical hapten exposure. This sample's time point: patch test 1, 2 weeks after DPC sensitization. Treatment specified: therapeutic diphenylcyclopropenone sensitization with weekly scalp DPC. In every case, blood was obtained before the patch test was applied. Study-wide results and caveats: Expanded TCRs created a significantly greater count of big CDR3 similarity clusters than controls did.

Sequencing used whole blood, obtained in connection with sensitization to the hapten diphenylcyclopropenone (DPC). The chain is built from TRBV4-2 and TRBJ2-3; 8 bases fit TRBD1. This sequence was found in a woman younger than 35 with alopecia areata. Some clones in this sample may be carry-over from other donors' samples. CDR3: CASGQLGTGSDTQYF. The CDR3 DNA reads TGTGCCAGCGGACAGTTGGGGACAGGATCAGATACGCAGTATTTT.